The source of this TCR beta chain is a study of cytomegalovirus exposure and HLA in healthy donors. A multiplex PCR was run with 60 Vbeta primers and 13 Jbeta primers. Some clones are missing from TCRdb's copy, which holds only in-frame ones; the method was immunoSEQ multiplex PCR. The sample lists some 98,000 clones, under 75% seen once, with roughly 2.5% in the top ten. The germline CDR1 and CDR2 sequences are LNHNV and YYDKDF (reference sequence). V was pared by 6 bases and J by 6 bases, with 17 bases between. CDR3 length: 15 amino acids. This chain uses TRBV15 with TRBJ1-4; no definite D call. This sequence originates from a man between 45 and 60 years old in good health and CMV-seronegative. Sequenced material: PBMCs. Written as DNA, the CDR3 is TGTGCCACCAGTATGAGGGCCAGCAATCATGAAAAACTGTTTTTT. Translated, it gives CATSMRASNHEKLFF.